One and the same sample provided the 15 T cell receptor beta chains below, sequenced in a study of OX40 agonist ivuxolimab in advanced cancers. Data came from immunoSEQ multiplex PCR; TCRdb stores just in-frame clones and leaves some out. The sample lists about 70,000 clones, about 89% occurring once. The sequencing here drew on CD4+ or CD8+ T cells sorted from blood, taken in a trial of the OX40 agonist ivuxolimab. The source is an adult with an advanced solid tumor such as melanoma, head and neck, liver or kidney cancer.

A single count supports this clone. The genes are TRBV7-2 and TRBJ2-7; possibly TRBD2 for D (6 bases). Between the trimmed V and J ends, which lost 4 bases and 3 bases, there was a span of 16 bases. The CDR3 consists of 15 residues. Germline assignment: CDR1 SGHTA and CDR2 FQGNSA. The CDR3 DNA reads TGTGCCAGCAGCTCTGGGGGAAGCGGGTTCTACGAGCAGTACTTC. This sequence encodes CASSSGGSGFYEQYF.

In DNA form, the CDR3 reads TGTGCCAGCAGTTTATTGGGGTACGAGCAGTACTTC. This sequence encodes CASSLLGYEQYF. This sequence joins TRBV28 and TRBJ2-7; D is undetermined. V was clipped by 1 base and J by 4 bases, with 5 bases between them. Germline V lookup: CDR1 MDHEN, CDR2 SYDVKM. The CDR3 has 12 residues.

The chain carries TRBV6-5 and TRBJ2-7; D is unresolved. The CDR3 totals 11 residues. Looked up from germline, CDR1 is MNHEY and CDR2 is SVGAGI. Deletions cut 4 bases from V and 4 bases from J, with 5 bases between. The CDR3 sequence is CASSSFYEQYF. In DNA form, the CDR3 reads TGTGCCAGCAGTTCTTTTTACGAGCAGTACTTC.

For the CDR3, the DNA is TGTGCCACCAGCAACTCACTACTAGCGGTGAACACCGGGGAGCTGTTTTTT. It yields the protein CATSNSLLAVNTGELFF. The chain combines TRBV15 with TRBJ2-2; 8 bases are shared with TRBD2. There are 17 residues in the CDR3. From germline, CDR1 is LNHNV and CDR2 YYDKDF (reference sequence). V dropped 4 bases and J dropped 1; count of bases not matched to a gene: 8.

On this clone: Other DNA variants within this sample encode the same CDR3. The chain links TRBV28 to TRBJ1-2; D gene ambiguous. The CDR3 loop spans 12 amino acids. Germline V gene lookup returns CDR1 MDHEN and CDR2 SYDVKM. The V end was cut by 5 bases, the J end by 4 bases, with 8 bases between. CDR3 sequence reads: CASSLKGYGYTF. The DNA for the CDR3 is TGTGCCAGCAGTCTCAAGGGCTATGGCTACACCTTC.

This clone was seen a few times. The chain is built from TRBV6-5 and TRBJ1-6; TRBD1 aligns across 7 bases. V shed 6 bases, J shed 7 bases, and the junction held 9 bases outside the gene matches. CDR1 and CDR2 (germline): MNHEY, SVGAGI. CDR3 length: 15 amino acids. CDR3 region: CASSQNRGENSPLHF. Here the CDR3 DNA reads TGTGCCAGCAGCCAGAACAGGGGTGAAAATTCACCCCTCCACTTT.

The chain recombines TRBV7-8 with TRBJ1-6; D is ambiguous. Per the germline V gene, CDR1 is SGHVS and CDR2 is FQNEAQ. The CDR3 is 13 residues long. Trimming pared 5 bases from V and 1 base from J, leaving 3 bases between. CDR3 in DNA: TGTGCCAGCAGCACTTCCTATAATTCACCCCTCCACTTT. Its translation is CASSTSYNSPLHF.

J is TRBJ1-4 and V is TRBV2; D perhaps matches TRBD1 (6 bases). The ends were cut back, 5 bases at V and 8 bases at J, with 15 bases in the middle. Germline loops: CDR1 SNHLY, CDR2 FYNNEI. The CDR3 runs 14 residues. The DNA for the CDR3 is TGTGCCAGCAGTTCGCTCAGGGGTGGAGAAAAACTGTTTTTT. This sequence encodes CASSSLRGGEKLFF.

This rearrangement joins TRBV6-6 to TRBJ2-2; D may be TRBD2 (5 bases). The CDR3 sequence is 14 residues long. From germline, CDR1 is MNHNY and CDR2 SVGAGI (reference sequence). V was cut by 2 bases and J by 7 bases, with 11 bases left in between. As DNA, the CDR3 is TGTGCCAGCAGTTACGCTAGCCAGATCGGGGAGCTGTTTTTT. Translated, it gives CASSYASQIGELFF.

This chain uses TRBV9 with TRBJ2-2; no reliable D call. Germline CDR1 SGDLS, CDR2 YYNGEE. V dropped 6 bases and J dropped 2 bases, with 5 bases sitting between them. The length of the CDR3 is 12 residues. CDR3 amino acids: CASKSNTGELFF. The CDR3 coding sequence is TGTGCCAGCAAGTCTAACACCGGGGAGCTGTTTTTT. Together with reference TRBV9 and TRBJ2-2, the CDR3 gives the full variable domain: DSGVTQTPKHLITATGQRVTLRCSPRSGDLSVYWYQQSLDQGLQFLIQYYNGEERAKGNILERFSAQQFPDLHSELNLSSLELGDSALYFCASKSNTGELFFGEGSRLTVL.

The count of this clone is one. This sequence joins TRBV7-9 and TRBJ2-1, with a tentative D call TRBD1 (5 bases). Germline CDR1 SEHNR, CDR2 FQNEAQ (reference sequence). V dropped 2 bases and J dropped 10 bases, with 12 bases sitting between them. The CDR3 has 13 residues. For the CDR3, the DNA is TGTGCCAGCAGCTTAAAGGGGAAAGGAGAGCAGTTCTTC. Amino acid sequence: CASSLKGKGEQFF. The entire variable domain, with the rest obtained from reference TRBV7-9 and TRBJ2-1, is as follows: DTGVSQNPRHKITKRGQNVTFRCDPISEHNRLYWYRQTLGQGPEFLTYFQNEAQLEKSRLLSDRFSAERPKGSFSTLEIQRTEQGDSAMYLCASSLKGKGEQFFGPGTRLTVL.

The chain uses TRBV14 and TRBJ1-4; D not certain. Looked up from germline, CDR1 is SGHDN and CDR2 is FVKESK. The V end was cut by 4 bases, the J end by 4 bases, with 7 bases between. The CDR3 has 13 amino acids. CDR3 sequence (DNA): TGTGCCAGCAGCCGTGTGGGTAATGAAAAACTGTTTTTT. It codes for CASSRVGNEKLFF.

The CDR3 region has the DNA TGCGCCAGCAGTGCGGACAGGCTAACTGAAGCTTTCTTT. It encodes CASSADRLTEAFF. The chain has TRBV10-1 and TRBJ1-1, with TRBD1 identical over 7 bases. The CDR3 contains 13 residues. Germline loops: CDR1 WNHNN, CDR2 SYGVQD (reference sequence). Trimming removed 4 bases from V and 5 bases from J; junction bases left unmatched: 4.

The V and J genes are TRBV5-4 and TRBJ1-2; unclear D gene. V was trimmed by 1 base and J by 9 bases, leaving 10 bases between them. Germline V lookup: CDR1 SGHNT, CDR2 YYREEE (reference sequence). This CDR3 comprises 12 residues. DNA of the CDR3: TGTGCCAGCAGCTTGCCCCCTGCGCGCTACACCTTC. Encoded protein: CASSLPPARYTF.

This clone was detected only once. This chain uses TRBV25-1 with TRBJ2-7; no clear D. The V gene's germline CDR1 is MGHDK and CDR2 SYGVNS. V lost 1 base and J lost 3, with 4 bases in between. The CDR3 extends over 12 amino acids. The CDR3 is CASSEFYYEQYF. In DNA form, the CDR3 reads TGTGCCAGCAGTGAATTCTACTACGAGCAGTACTTC.